Detailed here is one TCR beta chain. Its antigen is undetermined. The identical CDR3 is also encoded by other nucleotide sequences in the sample. The sample originates from a study of shared clonotypes between healthy human individuals. The naive CD8 subset, CD45RO-negative cells positively selected for CCR7, excluded terminally differentiated effector memory CD45RA+ cells. General study results and limits: Naive subsets generally had larger estimated richness than memory subsets. It was expected that sequencing depth would affect clonotype sharing among donors. The sole specimen, blood, was sampled, and tissue repertoires likely differ.

Produced via immunoSEQ multiplex PCR; TCRdb's table is partial and in-frame only. Of just over 2,000,000 clones in the sample, about 95% were seen once. The CDR3 covers 14 residues. The germline V gene encodes CDR1 MNHEY and CDR2 SVGAGI. The ends were cut back, 2 bases at V and 7 bases at J, with 12 bases in the middle. This TCR was sampled from a man between 18 and 29 years old in good health. Sequenced sample: naive CD8+ T cells sorted from blood. This chain links TRBV6-5 with TRBJ1-5; maybe TRBD1 (6 bases). CDR3 nucleotides: TGTGCCAGCAGTTACGGGGGGGCAGGACAGCCCCAGCATTTT. Protein: CASSYGGAGQPQHF.